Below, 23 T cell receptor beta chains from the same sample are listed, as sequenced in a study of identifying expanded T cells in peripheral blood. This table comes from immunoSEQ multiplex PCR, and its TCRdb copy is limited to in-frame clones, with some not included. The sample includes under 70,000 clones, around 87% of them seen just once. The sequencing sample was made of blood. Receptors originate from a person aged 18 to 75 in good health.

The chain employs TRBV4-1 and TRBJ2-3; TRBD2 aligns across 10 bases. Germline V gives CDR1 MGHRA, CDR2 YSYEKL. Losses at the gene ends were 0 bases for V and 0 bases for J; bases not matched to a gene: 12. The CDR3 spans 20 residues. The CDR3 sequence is CASSQERVVGSGRSTDTQYF. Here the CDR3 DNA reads TGCGCCAGCAGCCAAGAACGGGTGGTCGGTAGCGGGAGGAGCACAGATACGCAGTATTTT.

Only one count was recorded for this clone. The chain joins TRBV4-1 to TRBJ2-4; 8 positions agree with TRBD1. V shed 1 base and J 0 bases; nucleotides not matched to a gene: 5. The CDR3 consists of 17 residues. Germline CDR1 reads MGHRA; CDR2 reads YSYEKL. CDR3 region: CASSQVGTGVAKNIQYF. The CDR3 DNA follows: TGCGCCAGCAGCCAAGTCGGGACAGGAGTAGCCAAAAACATTCAGTACTTC.

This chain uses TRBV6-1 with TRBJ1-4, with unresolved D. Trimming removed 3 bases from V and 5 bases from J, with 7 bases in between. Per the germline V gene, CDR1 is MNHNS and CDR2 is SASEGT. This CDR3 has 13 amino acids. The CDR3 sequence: CASSEYRNEKLFF. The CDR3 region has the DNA TGTGCCAGCAGTGAGTATAGGAATGAAAAACTGTTTTTT.

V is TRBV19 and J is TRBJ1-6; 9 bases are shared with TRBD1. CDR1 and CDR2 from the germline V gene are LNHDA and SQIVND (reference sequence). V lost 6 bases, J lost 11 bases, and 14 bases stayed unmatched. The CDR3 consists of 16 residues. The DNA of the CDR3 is TGTGCCAGTAGCCTAGGCCCGGGACAGGGTGCGGCACCCCTCCACTTT. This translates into CASSLGPGQGAAPLHF.

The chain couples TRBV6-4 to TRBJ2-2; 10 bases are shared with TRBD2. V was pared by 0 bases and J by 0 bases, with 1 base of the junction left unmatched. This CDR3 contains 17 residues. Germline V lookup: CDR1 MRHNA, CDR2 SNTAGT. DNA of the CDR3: TGTGCCAGCAGTGACTCAGCGGGAGGGCCGAACACCGGGGAGCTGTTTTTT. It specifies CASSDSAGGPNTGELFF.

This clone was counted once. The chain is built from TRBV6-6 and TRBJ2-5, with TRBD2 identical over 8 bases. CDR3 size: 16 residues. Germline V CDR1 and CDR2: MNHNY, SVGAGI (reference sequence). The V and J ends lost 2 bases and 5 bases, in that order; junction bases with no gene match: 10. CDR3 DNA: TGTGCCAGCAGTTACCTCCACGGGGGGGCCTCGGAGACCCAGTACTTC. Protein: CASSYLHGGASETQYF.

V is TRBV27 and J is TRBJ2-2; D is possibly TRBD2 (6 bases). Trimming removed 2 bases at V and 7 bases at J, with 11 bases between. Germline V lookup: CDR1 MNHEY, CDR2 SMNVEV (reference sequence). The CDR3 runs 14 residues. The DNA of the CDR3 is TGTGCCAGCAGTTTACTCCGCGGGAACGGGGAGCTGTTTTTT. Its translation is CASSLLRGNGELFF.

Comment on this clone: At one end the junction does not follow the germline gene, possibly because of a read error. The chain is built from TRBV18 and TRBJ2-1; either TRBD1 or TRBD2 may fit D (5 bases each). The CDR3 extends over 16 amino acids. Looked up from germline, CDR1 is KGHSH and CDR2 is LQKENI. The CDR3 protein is CASSPRDPTTYNEQFF. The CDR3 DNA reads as TGTGCCAGCTCGCCACGGGACCCGACGACCTACAATGAGCAGTTCTTC.

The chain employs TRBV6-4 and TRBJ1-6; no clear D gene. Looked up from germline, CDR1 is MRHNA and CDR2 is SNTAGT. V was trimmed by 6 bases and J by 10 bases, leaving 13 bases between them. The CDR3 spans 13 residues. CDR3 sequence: CASSGVNGSPLHF. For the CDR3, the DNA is TGTGCCAGCAGCGGGGTCAATGGCTCACCCCTCCACTTT.

The CDR3 region is CASSLGTRIGDTQYF. The CDR3 nucleotides are TGTGCCAGCAGCTTGGGGACACGAATTGGAGATACGCAGTATTTT. The chain couples TRBV7-9 to TRBJ2-3; TRBD1 might be the D (6 bases). Germline CDR1 and CDR2: SEHNR and FQNEAQ (reference sequence). The CDR3 is made up of 15 amino acids. Trimming took 3 bases from V and 5 from J, leaving 15 bases between them.

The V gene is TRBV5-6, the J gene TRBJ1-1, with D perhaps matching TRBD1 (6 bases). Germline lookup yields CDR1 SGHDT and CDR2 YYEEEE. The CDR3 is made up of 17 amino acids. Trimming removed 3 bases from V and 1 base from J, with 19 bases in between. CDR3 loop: CASSSGTGLGRNTEAFF. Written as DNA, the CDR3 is TGTGCCAGCAGCTCAGGAACAGGGCTTGGGCGGAACACTGAAGCTTTCTTT. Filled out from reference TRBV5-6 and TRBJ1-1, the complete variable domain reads DAGVTQSPTHLIKTRGQQVTLRCSPKSGHDTVSWYQQALGQGPQFIFQYYEEEERQRGNFPDRFSGHQFPNYSSELNVNALLLGDSALYLCASSSGTGLGRNTEAFFGQGTRLTVV.

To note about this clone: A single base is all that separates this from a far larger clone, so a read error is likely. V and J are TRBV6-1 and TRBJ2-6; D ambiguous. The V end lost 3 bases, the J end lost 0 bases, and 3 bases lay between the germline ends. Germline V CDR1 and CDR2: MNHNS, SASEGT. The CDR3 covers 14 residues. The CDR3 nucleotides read TGTGCCAGCAGTGACATCTCTGGGGCCAACGTCCTGACTTTC. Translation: CASSDISGANVLTF.

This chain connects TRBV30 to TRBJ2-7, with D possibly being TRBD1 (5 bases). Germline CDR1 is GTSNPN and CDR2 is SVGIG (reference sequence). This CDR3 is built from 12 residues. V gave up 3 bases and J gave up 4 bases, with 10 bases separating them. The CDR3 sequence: CAWSGDRYEQYF. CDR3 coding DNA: TGTGCCTGGAGCGGCGACAGATACGAGCAGTACTTC.

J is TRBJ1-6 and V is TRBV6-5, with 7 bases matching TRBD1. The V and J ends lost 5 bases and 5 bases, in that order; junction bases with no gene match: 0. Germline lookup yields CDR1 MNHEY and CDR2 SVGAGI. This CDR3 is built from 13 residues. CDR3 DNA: TGTGCCAGCAGTGACAGGGATAATTCACCCCTCCACTTT. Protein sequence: CASSDRDNSPLHF.

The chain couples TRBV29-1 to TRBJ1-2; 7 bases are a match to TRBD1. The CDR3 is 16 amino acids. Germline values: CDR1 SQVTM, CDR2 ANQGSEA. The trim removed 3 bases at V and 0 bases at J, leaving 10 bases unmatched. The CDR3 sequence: CSVDRQGSLTNYGYTF. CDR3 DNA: TGCAGCGTTGACCGACAGGGAAGTCTAACTAACTATGGCTACACCTTC. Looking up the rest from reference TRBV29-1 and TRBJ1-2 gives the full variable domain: SAVISQKPSRDICQRGTSLTIQCQVDSQVTMMFWYRQQPGQSLTLIATANQGSEATYESGFVIDKFPISRPNLTFSTLTVSNMSPEDSSIYLCSVDRQGSLTNYGYTFGSGTRLTVV.

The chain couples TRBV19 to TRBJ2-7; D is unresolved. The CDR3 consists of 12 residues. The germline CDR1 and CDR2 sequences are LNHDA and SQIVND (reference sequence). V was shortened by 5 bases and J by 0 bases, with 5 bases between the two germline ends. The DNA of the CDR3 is TGTGCCAGTAGTGGAGACTCCTACGAGCAGTACTTC. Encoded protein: CASSGDSYEQYF.

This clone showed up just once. The chain's CDR3 is CASQGQYYGYTF. The CDR3 coding sequence is TGTGCCAGCCAGGGACAGTACTATGGCTACACCTTC. V usage is TRBV19 and J usage is TRBJ1-2; 7 nucleotides match TRBD1. CDR3 length: 12 amino acids. V was clipped by 9 bases and J by 3 bases; unmatched bases: 4. Germline V gives CDR1 LNHDA, CDR2 SQIVND (reference sequence).

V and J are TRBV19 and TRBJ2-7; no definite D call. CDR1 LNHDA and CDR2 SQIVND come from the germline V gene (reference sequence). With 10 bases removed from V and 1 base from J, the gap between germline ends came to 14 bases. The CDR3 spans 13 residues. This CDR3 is CAKMRRSSYEQYF. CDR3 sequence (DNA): TGTGCCAAAATGAGGCGTTCTTCCTACGAGCAGTACTTC.

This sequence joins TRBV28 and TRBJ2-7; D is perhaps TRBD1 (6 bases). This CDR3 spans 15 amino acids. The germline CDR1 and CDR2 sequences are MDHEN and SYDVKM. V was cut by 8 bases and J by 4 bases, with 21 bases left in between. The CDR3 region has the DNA TGTGCCAGCGCCCTAGTGGGACAAAAGGTGTACGAGCAGTACTTC. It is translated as CASALVGQKVYEQYF.

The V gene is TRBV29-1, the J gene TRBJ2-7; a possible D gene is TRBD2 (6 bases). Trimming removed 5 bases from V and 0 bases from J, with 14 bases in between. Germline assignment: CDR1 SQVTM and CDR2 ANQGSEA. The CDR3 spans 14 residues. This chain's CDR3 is CSVQMDYHSYEQYF. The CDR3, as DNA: TGCAGCGTTCAAATGGACTATCACTCCTACGAGCAGTACTTC.

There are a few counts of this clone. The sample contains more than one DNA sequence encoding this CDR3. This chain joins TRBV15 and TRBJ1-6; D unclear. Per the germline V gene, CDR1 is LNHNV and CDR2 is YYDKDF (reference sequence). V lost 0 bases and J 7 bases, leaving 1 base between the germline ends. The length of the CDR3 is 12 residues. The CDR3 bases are TGTGCCACCAGCAGAGAAAATTCACCCCTCCACTTT. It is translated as CATSRENSPLHF.

The CDR3 region is CASSEEGAVGTEAFF. The CDR3 nucleotides read TGTGCCAGCAGTGAAGAGGGGGCGGTCGGAACTGAAGCTTTCTTT. The chain uses TRBV6-1 and TRBJ1-1; TRBD1 aligns across 7 bases. The CDR3 covers 15 residues. Germline-derived CDR1 and CDR2 are MNHNS and SASEGT. V lost 1 base, J lost 5 bases, and 7 bases stayed unmatched.

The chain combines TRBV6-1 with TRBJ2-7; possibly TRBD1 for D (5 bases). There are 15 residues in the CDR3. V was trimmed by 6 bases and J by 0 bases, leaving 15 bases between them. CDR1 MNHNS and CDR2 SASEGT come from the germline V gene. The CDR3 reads CASSETPDSSYEQYF. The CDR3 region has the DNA TGTGCCAGCAGCGAGACTCCTGACAGCTCCTACGAGCAGTACTTC.